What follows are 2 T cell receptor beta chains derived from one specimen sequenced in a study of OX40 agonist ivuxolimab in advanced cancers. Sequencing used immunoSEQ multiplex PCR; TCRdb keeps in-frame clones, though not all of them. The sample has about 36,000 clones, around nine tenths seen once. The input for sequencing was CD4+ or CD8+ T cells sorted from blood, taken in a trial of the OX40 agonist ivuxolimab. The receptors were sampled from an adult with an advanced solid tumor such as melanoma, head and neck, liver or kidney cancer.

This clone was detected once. The CDR3 spells CASSVGGSDQPQHF. DNA for the CDR3: TGTGCCAGCAGCGTAGGGGGGTCCGATCAGCCCCAGCATTTT. The chain employs TRBV9 and TRBJ1-5; the D gene is possibly TRBD1 (5 bases). The germline CDR1 and CDR2 sequences are SGDLS and YYNGEE. CDR3 size: 14 residues. V was cut by 0 bases and J by 5 bases, with 9 bases left in between.

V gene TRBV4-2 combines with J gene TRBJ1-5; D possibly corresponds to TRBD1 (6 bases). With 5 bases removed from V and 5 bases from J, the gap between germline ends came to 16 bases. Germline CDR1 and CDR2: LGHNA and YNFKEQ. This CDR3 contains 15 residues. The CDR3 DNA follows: TGTGCCAGCAGCAAAAGCGTGGACAGTTATCAGCCCCAGCATTTT. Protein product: CASSKSVDSYQPQHF.